This TCR beta chain was identified during a study of monozygotic twins with inflammatory bowel disease. Comments on this clonotype: The antigen remains undetermined.

During cDNA synthesis, UMIs that each contained a 6-nucleotide sample barcode were added by means of template switching. TCRdb reanalyzed the 5' RACE reads and collapses them to one entry per CDR3 protein, without DNA. The sample shows roughly 170,000 distinct CDR3 sequences, and around 7.2% sits with its ten largest clones. Overall study findings and caveats: Telling different T cell subtypes apart from each other was not possible. Against healthy co-twins, IBD patients had lower TCRbeta diversity (measured by inverse Simpson). Support was lacking for any single strong IBD-associated signal or clonotype.

Germline V gene data show CDR1 as SEHNR and CDR2 as FQNEAQ (reference sequence). The CDR3 loop spans 12 amino acids. Sequencing input: blood. This chain joins TRBV7-9 and TRBJ2-3; TCRdb outputs TRBD1, but without DNA this stays unchecked. This TCR was recovered from a human donor with ulcerative colitis or Crohn's disease, or a healthy co-twin of an affected twin (not recorded which). The CDR3 here is CASSHKGDTQYF.